The TCR beta chain under discussion was sequenced for a study of blood T cell repertoires in COVID-19. Study background: Italy, Spain and the United States were the sources of the convalescent and acute COVID-19 samples.

In the study's own analysis: Nucleated cell counts were estimated from reference gene primer amplification. This table comes from immunoSEQ multiplex PCR, and its TCRdb copy is limited to in-frame clones, with some not included. V and J calls and clone size follow that table, whereas D and trimming were derived from the DNA. Among around 68,000 clones listed, approximately 86% were seen once. This CDR3 comprises 15 residues. The germline CDR1 and CDR2 sequences are SNHLY and FYNNEI. Trimming pared 2 bases from V and 3 bases from J, leaving 13 bases between. This sequence joins TRBV2 and TRBJ1-2; D possibly corresponds to TRBD1 (5 bases). Specimen: peripheral blood. The sequence was collected from a man aged 35 to 55 with COVID-19, enrolled during active disease. As DNA, the CDR3 is TGTGCCAGCAGTGAACAGGGTGTTCAGGACTATGGCTACACCTTC. Protein product: CASSEQGVQDYGYTF.